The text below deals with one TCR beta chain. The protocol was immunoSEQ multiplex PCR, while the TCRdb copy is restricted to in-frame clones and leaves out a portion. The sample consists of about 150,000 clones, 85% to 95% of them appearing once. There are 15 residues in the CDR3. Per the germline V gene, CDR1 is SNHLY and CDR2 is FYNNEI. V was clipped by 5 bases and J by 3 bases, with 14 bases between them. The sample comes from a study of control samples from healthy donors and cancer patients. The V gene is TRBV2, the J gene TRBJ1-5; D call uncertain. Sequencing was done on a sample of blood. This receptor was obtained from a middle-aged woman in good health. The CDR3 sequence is CASSPSADTNQPQHF. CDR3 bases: TGTGCCAGCAGTCCAAGCGCAGACACCAATCAGCCCCAGCATTTT.